The entry below describes one TCR beta chain. The data belong to a study of blood T cell repertoires in COVID-19. Background on the study: PBMCs, B-cell-depleted T cells, or T cells were the source of the cDNA or gDNA that made up the material.

Assay used: immunoSEQ multiplex PCR; TCRdb lists only in-frame clones, some missing. The data contain about 82,000 clones, approximately 78% of them singletons. The Seattle patients, enrolled during active infection, were followed longitudinally. Sequencing was performed on peripheral blood. This clonotype was sampled from a man aged 55-75 years with COVID-19, enrolled during active disease.

CDR3 in amino acids: CSAGAANQPQHF. Here the CDR3 DNA reads TGCAGCGCTGGGGCCGCTAATCAGCCCCAGCATTTT. This chain uses TRBV29-1 with TRBJ1-5; perhaps TRBD1 as D (5 bases). Trimming removed 7 bases at V and 4 bases at J, with 11 bases between. The CDR3 extends over 12 amino acids. The germline V gene has CDR1 SQVTM and CDR2 ANQGSEA.